This T cell receptor (beta chain) was recorded in a study of healthy donors' naive CD4 and CD8 T cells. Study findings and constraints: Positive CDR3 charge linked to CD4+ cells, negative to CD8+ cells. Most V and J genes were reportedly biased between naive CD4+ and CD8+ cells.

Each TCR library used around 500 ng of total RNA and a linear amplification protocol. Each CDR3 protein gets one entry after TCRdb re-called the reads with MiXCR. The table lists roughly 200,000 distinct CDR3 sequences, nearly 75% of them singletons. With respect to this clonotype: Its antigen is currently unknown.

The trim removed 4 bases at V and 4 bases at J, leaving 6 bases unmatched. The germline V gene has CDR1 SQVTM and CDR2 ANQGSEA. The CDR3 extends over 16 amino acids. The sample taken for sequencing was naive CD4+ and CD8+ T cells sorted from blood, pooled from several donors. The TCR was taken from a pool of human donors in good health; the sample pools cells from several healthy donors. The J gene is TRBJ2-3, the V gene TRBV29-1; 15 bases match TRBD2. CDR3 DNA: TGCAGCGTTGGAGGACTAGCGGGAGGGCCGGCAGATACGCAGTATTTT. Translating it yields CSVGGLAGGPADTQYF.